Listed below are T cell receptor beta chains from one sample, sequenced in a study of T-cell memory formation after mild COVID-19. TCRdb re-called the 5' RACE reads through MiXCR, storing one row per CDR3 protein. The sample consists of roughly 580,000 distinct CDR3 sequences, roughly 18% of them appearing once. The sample consisted of PBMCs or a T cell subset sorted from them (not recorded which). These receptor sequences come from an adult woman who had mild COVID-19 (a few samples of this study predate the infection). Cell type and time point are not known. Both conserved end residues are part of each CDR3. D genes are given only for firm matches. Clone size is given for some rows only: seen once, a few or many times, or a class if the clone is expanded.

j_gene: TRBJ2-1; len: 15; d_gene: TRBD2; v_gene: TRBV12-3/TRBV12-4; abundance: -; CDR3aa: CASTLPSGSQYEQFF; CDR3nt: TGTGCCAGCACCCTCCCTAGCGGGAGTCAGTATGAGCAGTTCTTC
j_gene: TRBJ2-1; len: 17; d_gene: -; v_gene: TRBV6-1; abundance: -; CDR3aa: CASSEISGLGVVAEQFF; CDR3nt: TGTGCCAGCAGTGAGATCAGTGGGCTGGGTGTAGTGGCTGAGCAGTTCTTC
j_gene: TRBJ1-5; len: 16; d_gene: -; v_gene: TRBV4-1; abundance: few; CDR3aa: CASSPYPGVLNQPQHF; CDR3nt: TGCGCCAGCAGCCCTTATCCAGGGGTACTGAATCAGCCCCAGCATTTT
j_gene: TRBJ1-4; len: 14; d_gene: -; v_gene: TRBV12-3/TRBV12-4; abundance: few; CDR3aa: CASSLTGRVEKLFF; CDR3nt: TGTGCCAGCAGTTTAACTGGGAGAGTCGAAAAACTGTTTTTT
j_gene: TRBJ2-7; len: 13; d_gene: -; v_gene: TRBV4-1; abundance: -; CDR3aa: CASSPRSNYEQYF; CDR3nt: TGCGCCAGCAGCCCCCGGTCGAACTACGAGCAGTACTTC
j_gene: TRBJ2-7; len: 15; d_gene: TRBD2; v_gene: TRBV4-3; abundance: -; CDR3aa: CASSELAGSSYEQYF; CDR3nt: TGCGCCAGCAGCGAACTAGCGGGATCCTCCTACGAGCAGTACTTC
j_gene: TRBJ2-7; len: 15; d_gene: TRBD1; v_gene: TRBV6-5; abundance: few; CDR3aa: CASSYSWTGGDEQYF; CDR3nt: TGTGCCAGCAGTTACTCCTGGACAGGGGGGGACGAGCAGTACTTC
j_gene: TRBJ2-7; len: 15; d_gene: -; v_gene: TRBV12-3/TRBV12-4; abundance: few; CDR3aa: CASTPGQSSSYEQYF; CDR3nt: TGTGCCAGCACCCCCGGACAGAGTAGCTCCTACGAGCAGTACTTC
j_gene: TRBJ2-1; len: 15; d_gene: TRBD2; v_gene: TRBV12-3/TRBV12-4; abundance: few; CDR3aa: CASSEGGGTTNEQFF; CDR3nt: TGTGCCAGCAGTGAGGGCGGGGGGACCACCAATGAGCAGTTCTTC
j_gene: TRBJ2-7; len: 12; d_gene: -; v_gene: TRBV5-4; abundance: few; CDR3aa: CAYEQGGYEQYF; CDR3nt: TGTGCCTACGAGCAGGGAGGCTACGAGCAGTACTTC
j_gene: TRBJ2-7; len: 19; d_gene: TRBD1; v_gene: TRBV5-1; abundance: -; CDR3aa: CASSYGGTGQGEPPYEQYF; CDR3nt: TGCGCCAGCAGCTATGGCGGGACAGGGCAAGGGGAACCCCCTTACGAGCAGTACTTC
j_gene: TRBJ1-2; len: 14; d_gene: -; v_gene: TRBV24-1; abundance: -; CDR3aa: CATSDFDTSYGYTF; CDR3nt: TGTGCCACCAGTGATTTTGACACCTCCTATGGCTACACCTTC